This TCR beta chain appears in the sequencing data of a study of blood T cells in healthy people across ages. General study points: Unsorted PBMC input precluded a conclusive naive versus antigen-experienced comparison.

The CDR3 is 13 amino acids. Trimming removed 4 bases from V and 6 bases from J, with 10 bases in between. The V gene's germline CDR1 is LGHNA and CDR2 YNFKEQ. This clonotype has more than one count but fewer than ten. What it binds is not known. A second PCR, run for about 7 to 11 cycles, used a sample-barcoded 5' primer plus a J-beta primer mix. TCRdb re-called the 5' RACE reads with MiXCR, one entry per CDR3 protein. The table shows 270,000 or so distinct CDR3 sequences, with about 25% occurring only once. The rearrangement joins TRBV4-2 to TRBJ2-1; D uncertain. Sequenced input: blood. The sequence came from a woman between 70 and 85 years old in good health. The CDR3 loop is CASSLDGSNEQFF. DNA for the CDR3: TGTGCCAGCAGCCTGGACGGATCCAATGAGCAGTTCTTC.